Each of the 8 T cell receptor beta chains below was sequenced from the same sample in a study of response to subunit inactivated influenza vaccine. In TCRdb, the RT-PCR reads were re-called with MiXCR into one record per CDR3 protein. The repertoire includes some 600,000 distinct CDR3 sequences, approximately 14% of them detected once, and roughly 7.2% sits in the top ten. The sequencing here drew on PBMCs from blood, taken 14 to 15 days before vaccination. The receptor source for this set is a man aged 50 to 59 who received an inactivated influenza vaccine.

A few counts support this clonotype. The gene calls are TRBV5-1 and TRBJ2-5; TRBD2 matches at 12 bases. Losses at the gene ends were 0 bases for V and 2 bases for J; bases not matched to a gene: 5. The germline CDR1 and CDR2 sequences are SGHRS and YFSETQ. This CDR3 has 17 amino acids. The CDR3, as DNA: TGCGCCAGCAGCTTGGCCCGGACTAGCGGGACGCAAGAGACCCAGTACTTC. Protein sequence: CASSLARTSGTQETQYF.

This clonotype was observed at least ten times. The V gene is TRBV20-1, the J gene TRBJ2-7; 7 nucleotides match TRBD1. The CDR3 is made up of 14 amino acids. V was clipped by 2 bases and J by 4 bases; unmatched bases: 8. The V gene's germline CDR1 is DFQATT and CDR2 SNEGSKA (reference sequence). DNA of the CDR3: TGCAGTGCTAGAAAAACCGGGACAGTTTACGAGCAGTACTTC. Translated: CSARKTGTVYEQYF.

J is TRBJ2-5 and V is TRBV28; 11 bases are shared with TRBD2. CDR3 length: 15 residues. V shed 3 bases and J 5 bases; nucleotides not matched to a gene: 5. In germline, CDR1 is MDHEN, CDR2 SYDVKM. The CDR3 region has the DNA TGTGCCAGCAGTTTTTATGCTAGCGGGAGGGAGACCCAGTACTTC. It translates to CASSFYASGRETQYF.

This clonotype was counted between two and nine times. The chain employs TRBV3-1 and TRBJ2-3; 9 nucleotides align to TRBD2. This CDR3 region has 15 residues. The J segment lost 5 bases and the V segment lost 1 base, leaving 4 bases of the junction unmatched. Germline V gives CDR1 LGHDT, CDR2 YNNKEL (reference sequence). The CDR3 sequence is CASSQGGGAVDTQYF. The CDR3 DNA is TGTGCCAGCAGCCAAGGCGGGGGGGCTGTAGATACGCAGTATTTT.

The chain carries TRBV4-3 and TRBJ1-6, with no clear D. CDR1 LGHNA and CDR2 YSLEER come from the germline V gene. V was trimmed by 0 bases and J by 4 bases, leaving 10 bases between them. The CDR3 runs to 16 residues. CDR3 sequence reads: CASSQESRPYNSPLHF. DNA for the CDR3: TGCGCCAGCAGCCAAGAATCCAGGCCTTATAATTCACCCCTCCACTTT.

This clonotype was observed a handful of times. This chain uses TRBV6-2 or TRBV6-3 with TRBJ2-1; D is uncertain. Germline lookup yields CDR1 MNHEY and CDR2 SVGEGT. The CDR3 has 20 amino acids. Trimming removed 1 base from V and 0 bases from J, with 22 bases in between. CDR3 nucleotides: TGTGCCAGCAGTTACTACCAAGCCTCCTCATTGTTCTCCTCCTACAATGAGCAGTTCTTC. The encoded protein is CASSYYQASSLFSSYNEQFF.

The chain uses TRBV12-3 or TRBV12-4 and TRBJ1-1; possible D gene TRBD1, 6 bases. V dropped 1 base and J dropped 6 bases, with 24 bases sitting between them. The CDR3 covers 18 residues. CDR3 coding DNA: TGTGCCAGCAGTTTAGGGACAGCAATTGCCCGGGATGTGGCTGAAGCTTTCTTT. It yields the protein CASSLGTAIARDVAEAFF.

This rearrangement joins TRBV24-1 to TRBJ2-2; 8 bases agree with TRBD1. The germline V gene has CDR1 KGHDR and CDR2 SFDVKD. The CDR3 runs 17 residues. Unmatched junction bases numbered 10, after V lost 4 bases and J lost 4 bases. CDR3 loop: CATSDSRRTGFTGELFF. The CDR3 region has the DNA TGTGCCACCAGTGACTCAAGGCGGACAGGGTTCACCGGGGAGCTGTTTTTT.